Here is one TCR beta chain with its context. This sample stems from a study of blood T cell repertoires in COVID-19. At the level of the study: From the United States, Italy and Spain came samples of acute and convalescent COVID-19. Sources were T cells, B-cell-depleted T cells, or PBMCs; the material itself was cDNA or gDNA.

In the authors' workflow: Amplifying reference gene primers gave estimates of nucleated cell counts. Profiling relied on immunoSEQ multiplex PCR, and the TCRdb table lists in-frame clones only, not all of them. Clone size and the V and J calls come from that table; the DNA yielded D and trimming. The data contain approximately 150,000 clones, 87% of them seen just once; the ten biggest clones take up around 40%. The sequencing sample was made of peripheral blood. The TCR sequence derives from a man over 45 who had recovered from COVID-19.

CDR3 in amino acids: CASSLGRVEGRGNTEAFF. The CDR3 region has the DNA TGTGCCAGCAGCTTAGGCCGGGTGGAGGGACGGGGGAACACTGAAGCTTTCTTT. The chain combines TRBV7-9 with TRBJ1-1, with D perhaps matching TRBD1 (5 bases). CDR3 length: 18 amino acids. In germline, CDR1 is SEHNR, CDR2 FQNEAQ (reference sequence). V lost 1 base and J 1 base, leaving 19 bases between the germline ends. Full variable domain (remainder filled in from reference TRBV7-9 and TRBJ1-1): DTGVSQNPRHKITKRGQNVTFRCDPISEHNRLYWYRQTLGQGPEFLTYFQNEAQLEKSRLLSDRFSAERPKGSFSTLEIQRTEQGDSAMYLCASSLGRVEGRGNTEAFFGQGTRLTVV.